Presented here are 28 T cell receptor beta chains from one specimen sequenced in a study of technical replicates of blood from a few donors (dated by TCRdb to between 2016 and 2019). Preparation of the library involved the immunoSEQ multiplex PCR assay. TCRdb stores this immuneACCESS table with in-frame sequences only. Part of the clones is absent; in the studies checked, under half of the shortfall reflects unresolved V genes, and no reason is known for the rest. The sample yields fewer than 80,000 clones; around 92% were counted once. 4% to 5.5% of the sample is in the top ten clones. What was sequenced was PBMCs. The receptor source for this set is a human donor in good health. Some clones in this sample may be carry-over from other donors' samples.

V usage is TRBV2 and J usage is TRBJ2-7; perhaps TRBD1 as D (6 bases). Per germline, CDR1 SNHLY and CDR2 FYNNEI. The CDR3 sequence is 12 residues long. The V end lost 6 bases, the J end lost 1 base, and 7 bases lay between the germline ends. CDR3 sequence: CASSGQSYEQYF. The CDR3, as DNA: TGTGCCAGCAGCGGACAGTCCTACGAGCAGTACTTC.

This clone was counted a single time. The CDR3 nucleotides are TGTGCCAGCAGTAAAGGATATGGAACAGGGGCCGAGTACTTC. It specifies CASSKGYGTGAEYF. V is TRBV27 and J is TRBJ2-7; TRBD1 aligns across 7 bases. Germline V lookup: CDR1 MNHEY, CDR2 SMNVEV (reference sequence). This CDR3 comprises 14 residues. The J segment lost 11 bases and the V segment lost 5 bases, leaving 15 bases of the junction unmatched.

This chain joins TRBV19 and TRBJ2-4, with 8 bases fitting TRBD1. CDR3 length: 16 amino acids. Germline assignment: CDR1 LNHDA and CDR2 SQIVND (reference sequence). V was pared by 11 bases and J by 1 base, with 13 bases of the junction left unmatched. The CDR3 DNA follows: TGTGCCCGGACGGACAGGGCTAAGGCTGCCAAAAACATTCAGTACTTC. Protein sequence: CARTDRAKAAKNIQYF.

This chain connects TRBV5-1 to TRBJ2-7; a possible D gene is TRBD2 (5 bases). CDR1 is SGHRS and CDR2 is YFSETQ in the germline V gene. The CDR3 is made up of 14 amino acids. The V gene lost 0 bases and the J gene lost 2 bases, with 9 bases spanning the gap. This CDR3 is CASSLEYGTYEQYF. The DNA for the CDR3 is TGCGCCAGCAGCTTGGAGTACGGGACCTACGAGCAGTACTTC.

The chain has TRBV19 and TRBJ2-1, with 8 positions matching TRBD2. This CDR3 comprises 15 residues. The V gene's germline CDR1 is LNHDA and CDR2 SQIVND (reference sequence). V lost 1 base, J lost 7 bases, and 6 bases stayed unmatched. The CDR3 spells CASSIAGGPINEQFF. The CDR3 nucleotides read TGTGCCAGTAGTATAGCGGGAGGGCCGATAAATGAGCAGTTCTTC.

Concerning this clone itself: The junction departs from germline at one end; a sequencing error may be responsible. V usage is TRBV12-5 and J usage is TRBJ2-3; the match to TRBD1 covers 9 bases. Germline CDR1 and CDR2: LGHNT and FRNRAP. This CDR3 has 15 amino acids. The CDR3 coding sequence is TGTGCTAGTGGCTTGGGGGACAGGGACACAGATACGCAGTATTTT. It codes for CASGLGDRDTDTQYF.

This chain links TRBV18 with TRBJ1-1; 9 nucleotides agree with TRBD1. Losses at the gene ends were 8 bases for V and 2 bases for J; bases not matched to a gene: 9. In germline, CDR1 is KGHSH, CDR2 LQKENI. The CDR3 spans 15 residues. The DNA of the CDR3 is TGTGCCAGCACGGCCGGGACAGGGTACAACACTGAAGCTTTCTTT. Its translation is CASTAGTGYNTEAFF.

CDR3 nucleotides: TGTGCCAGCAGCCGAGGACCTAGCGGGACAGAAAACATTCAGTACTTC. Its protein product is CASSRGPSGTENIQYF. V gene TRBV7-2 combines with J gene TRBJ2-4; TRBD2 matches at 9 bases. Trimming at V came to 5 bases and at J to 5 bases, leaving 10 bases not matched to a gene. Germline values: CDR1 SGHTA, CDR2 FQGNSA. This CDR3 region has 16 residues.

This clone was observed a handful of times. Other DNA sequences in this sample translate to the same CDR3. V and J are TRBV5-1 and TRBJ2-1; TRBD2 matches 7 bases. V lost 1 base, J lost 3 bases, and 1 base stayed unmatched. CDR3 length equals 14 residues. The V gene's germline CDR1 is SGHRS and CDR2 YFSETQ. The DNA of the CDR3 is TGCGCCAGCAGCTTGACGGGGGGCTACAATGAGCAGTTCTTC. Translating it yields CASSLTGGYNEQFF.

CDR3 residues: CASSDGYEQYF. CDR3 bases: TGTGCCAGCAGTGACGGCTACGAGCAGTACTTC. V gene TRBV6-1 combines with J gene TRBJ2-7; D gene ambiguous. Germline V lookup: CDR1 MNHNS, CDR2 SASEGT. Trimming took off 3 bases at V and 3 bases at J, with 3 bases between the two ends. This CDR3 contains 11 residues.

The rearrangement joins TRBV2 to TRBJ2-3; 10 positions agree with TRBD2. The germline CDR1 and CDR2 sequences are SNHLY and FYNNEI. This CDR3 is built from 15 residues. J was trimmed by 3 bases and V by 6 bases; bases with no gene match: 6. The CDR3 DNA follows: TGTGCCAGCAGCTCTGGTAGCGGGGGGACAGATACGCAGTATTTT. Translation: CASSSGSGGTDTQYF.

The chain links TRBV7-2 to TRBJ2-1, with 12 bases lining up with TRBD2. Germline V gene lookup returns CDR1 SGHTA and CDR2 FQGNSA. V trimming: 3 bases; J trimming: 5 bases; junction bases outside the gene matches: 5. CDR3 size: 16 residues. DNA for the CDR3: TGTGCCAGCAGCTTGACAGGGACTAGCGGGCACAATGAGCAGTTCTTC. Protein product: CASSLTGTSGHNEQFF.

This chain joins TRBV4-3 and TRBJ1-2; 12 nucleotides agree with TRBD1. The germline V gene encodes CDR1 LGHNA and CDR2 YSLEER. Losses at the gene ends were 1 base for V and 8 bases for J; bases not matched to a gene: 11. The length of the CDR3 is 17 residues. The CDR3 region is CASSQGGTGGELEGYTF. CDR3 DNA sequence: TGCGCCAGCAGCCAAGGGGGGACAGGGGGCGAGTTAGAAGGCTACACCTTC.

The chain joins TRBV4-3 to TRBJ2-7, with 7 nucleotides matching TRBD1. The CDR3 covers 15 residues. The germline V gene encodes CDR1 LGHNA and CDR2 YSLEER. V trimming: 0 bases; J trimming: 0 bases; junction bases outside the gene matches: 2. The CDR3 sequence: CASSQDRGSSYEQYF. For the CDR3, the DNA is TGCGCCAGCAGCCAAGACAGGGGGAGCTCCTACGAGCAGTACTTC.

This chain uses TRBV21-1 with TRBJ2-7; TRBD2 is the table's D call, not checked against the DNA. TRBV21-1 represents a pseudogene. The CDR3 is made up of 13 amino acids. DNA of the CDR3: TGTGCCAGCTTCCGACTAGCGTTTAGAGGGGAGTACTTC. It codes for CASFRLAFRGEYF.

A remark on this clone: This same CDR3 is encoded by further DNA sequences in the sample. This chain joins TRBV30 and TRBJ1-6, with 7 nucleotides matching TRBD1. The germline V gene has CDR1 GTSNPN and CDR2 SVGIG (reference sequence). The CDR3 totals 12 residues. The ends lost 2 bases at V and 8 bases at J; junction bases unmatched: 0. The CDR3 protein is CAWSTGDSPLHF. The CDR3 nucleotides read TGTGCCTGGAGTACAGGGGATTCACCCCTCCACTTT.

The chain has TRBV25-1 and TRBJ1-3, with D uncertain. Deletions cut 6 bases from V and 7 bases from J, with 13 bases between. This CDR3 has 13 amino acids. Germline V gene sequence: CDR1 MGHDK, CDR2 SYGVNS. The CDR3 nucleotides are TGTGCCAGCAGAAGACCGGGTGTGAACACCATATATTTT. Translating it yields CASRRPGVNTIYF. The full variable domain, in which reference TRBV25-1 and TRBJ1-3 provide the parts outside the CDR3, is EADIYQTPRYLVIGTGKKITLECSQTMGHDKMYWYQQDPGMELHLIHYSYGVNSTEKGDLSSESTVSRIRTEHFPLTLESARPSHTSQYLCASRRPGVNTIYFGEGSWLTVV.

This clone was seen just once. This rearrangement joins TRBV2 to TRBJ1-5; D call uncertain. Trimming shortened V by 3 bases and J by 0 bases, and 9 bases separated the two germline ends. The CDR3 has 15 amino acids. The germline CDR1 and CDR2 sequences are SNHLY and FYNNEI. The CDR3 sequence is CASSDIPYSNQPQHF. The CDR3 region has the DNA TGTGCCAGCAGTGACATCCCCTATAGCAATCAGCCCCAGCATTTT. The full variable domain, its missing parts supplied by reference TRBV2 and TRBJ1-5, is EPEVTQTPSHQVTQMGQEVILRCVPISNHLYFYWYRQILGQKVEFLVSFYNNEISEKSEIFDDQFSVERPDGSNFTLKIRSTKLEDSAMYFCASSDIPYSNQPQHFGDGTRLSIL.

The gene calls are TRBV28 and TRBJ2-7; possible D gene TRBD2, 5 bases. The CDR3 covers 14 residues. Germline CDR1 reads MDHEN; CDR2 reads SYDVKM. V lost 7 bases to trimming and J lost 2 bases, with 15 bases between them. CDR3 in amino acids: CASTPSGRTYEQYF. CDR3 DNA: TGTGCCAGCACCCCGTCGGGAAGAACCTACGAGCAGTACTTC. Full variable domain (rest looked up from reference TRBV28 and TRBJ2-7): DVKVTQSSRYLVKRTGEKVFLECVQDMDHENMFWYRQDPGLGLRLIYFSYDVKMKEKGDIPEGYSVSREKKERFSLILESASTNQTSMYLCASTPSGRTYEQYFGPGTRLTVT.

The chain is built from TRBV4-3 and TRBJ2-6, with TRBD1 identical over 7 bases. CDR1 and CDR2 (germline): LGHNA, YSLEER. The V gene end was trimmed by 2 bases and the J gene end by 2 bases; junction bases not matched to a gene: 12. CDR3 length equals 19 residues. CDR3 amino acids: CASSQPRQGRGTGANVLTF. In DNA form, the CDR3 reads TGCGCCAGCAGCCAACCTAGACAGGGTAGGGGAACTGGGGCCAACGTCCTGACTTTC.

The V gene is TRBV4-2, the J gene TRBJ2-1, with 14 bases lining up with TRBD2. V lost 4 bases and J lost 12; bases outside the gene matches: 8. The germline gives CDR1 LGHNA, CDR2 YNFKEQ. The CDR3 extends over 15 amino acids. The CDR3 DNA reads as TGTGCCAGCAGCCCCGGACTAGCGGGAGGCCGTGGGCAGTTCTTC. This codes for CASSPGLAGGRGQFF.

V is TRBV18 and J is TRBJ1-1; D not certain. Trimming took 4 bases from V and 6 from J, leaving 6 bases between them. This CDR3 region has 11 residues. Germline lookup yields CDR1 KGHSH and CDR2 LQKENI. The CDR3 nucleotides read TGTGCCAGCTCACTGCGATCTGAAGCTTTCTTT. Translated, it gives CASSLRSEAFF.

The chain links TRBV5-4 to TRBJ2-5, with 7 nucleotides matching TRBD2. Unmatched junction bases numbered 8, after V lost 4 bases and J lost 2 bases. The germline V gene encodes CDR1 SGHNT and CDR2 YYREEE (reference sequence). CDR3 size: 15 residues. The CDR3 is CASSIGLEEQETQYF. The CDR3 DNA reads as TGTGCCAGCAGCATCGGACTAGAGGAGCAAGAGACCCAGTACTTC.

The rearrangement joins TRBV5-6 to TRBJ1-3; TRBD1 aligns across 7 bases. Losses at the gene ends were 5 bases for V and 4 bases for J; bases not matched to a gene: 3. Germline lookup yields CDR1 SGHDT and CDR2 YYEEEE. The CDR3 loop spans 13 amino acids. The CDR3, as DNA: TGTGCCAGCAGTCGGGACAGAGGAAACACCATATATTTT. The encoded protein is CASSRDRGNTIYF.

CDR3 DNA sequence: TGTGCCAGCAGCTCGTGGACCACGGGGGACGAGCAGTACTTC. Protein product: CASSSWTTGDEQYF. This sequence joins TRBV9 and TRBJ2-7; TRBD2 is a possible D gene (6 bases). This CDR3 contains 14 residues. V was pared by 4 bases and J by 5 bases, with 16 bases between. Germline values: CDR1 SGDLS, CDR2 YYNGEE.

This clone has a single count. The gene calls are TRBV11-2 and TRBJ2-7; 7 bases align to TRBD2. The V gene end was trimmed by 2 bases and the J gene end by 4 bases; junction bases not matched to a gene: 11. Looked up from germline, CDR1 is SGHAT and CDR2 is FQNNGV. The CDR3 is 16 residues long. The DNA for the CDR3 is TGTGCCAGCAGCTTAAGGACTAGGGGATTCGGGTACGAGCAGTACTTC. Translating it yields CASSLRTRGFGYEQYF.

CDR3 protein: CASRVGVSYYEQYF. In nucleotides, the CDR3 is TGTGCCAGCCGGGTAGGCGTTTCTTACTACGAGCAGTACTTC. This chain connects TRBV6-5 to TRBJ2-7; the D is unclear. This CDR3 has 14 amino acids. V was cut by 8 bases and J by 3 bases, with 17 bases left in between. The germline CDR1 and CDR2 sequences are MNHEY and SVGAGI.

The V and J genes are TRBV7-9 and TRBJ2-3, with 8 nucleotides matching TRBD2. Looked up from germline, CDR1 is SEHNR and CDR2 is FQNEAQ (reference sequence). The ends lost 5 bases at V and 4 bases at J; junction bases unmatched: 11. The CDR3 has 16 residues. CDR3 amino acids: CASSLHGRAGSDTQYF. The CDR3 nucleotides are TGTGCCAGCAGCCTACACGGGAGGGCCGGATCAGATACGCAGTATTTT.